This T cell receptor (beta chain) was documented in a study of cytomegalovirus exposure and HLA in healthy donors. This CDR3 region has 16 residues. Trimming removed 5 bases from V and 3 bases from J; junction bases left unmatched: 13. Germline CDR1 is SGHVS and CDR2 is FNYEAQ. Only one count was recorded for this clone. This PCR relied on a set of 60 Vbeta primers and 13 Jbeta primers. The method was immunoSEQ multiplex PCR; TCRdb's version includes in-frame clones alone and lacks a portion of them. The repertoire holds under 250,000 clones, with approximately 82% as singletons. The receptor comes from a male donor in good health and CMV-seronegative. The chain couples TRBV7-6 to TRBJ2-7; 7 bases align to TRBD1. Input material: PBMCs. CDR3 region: CASSPQTGQENYEQYF. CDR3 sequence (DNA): TGTGCCAGCAGCCCCCAAACAGGACAGGAAAACTACGAGCAGTACTTC.